The sequence of this TCR beta chain was determined in a study of T-cell reconstitution after alpha-beta-depleted transplantation in children. Study-wide findings and caveats: Several hundred graft clones that had expanded were reportedly the source of alpha-beta T cells about two months after transplant.

CDR1 and CDR2 (germline): SGHKS, YYEKEE (reference sequence). There are 14 residues in the CDR3. As it was prepared, the TCRbeta library received unique molecular identifiers. Each CDR3 protein gets one entry after TCRdb re-called the PCR reads with MiXCR. This table has 600,000 to 800,000 distinct CDR3 sequences, over 10% appearing once. This clonotype was seen repeatedly, ten times or more. Its antigen is as yet unknown. The junction differs from germline at one of its ends, possibly a read error. The source material was PBMCs, sampled before TCRalphabeta/CD19-depleted stem cell transplant. The chain carries TRBV5-5 and TRBJ2-7, with 8 bases fitting TRBD2. This receptor was identified in a girl aged 2 to 10 with congenital amegakaryocytic thrombocytopenia, due to receive a stem cell transplant. The CDR3 nucleotides read TGTGCCAGCAGCTTGTTGGCGGGGGGCGAAATCGAGGACTTC. As protein: CASSLLAGGEIEDF.